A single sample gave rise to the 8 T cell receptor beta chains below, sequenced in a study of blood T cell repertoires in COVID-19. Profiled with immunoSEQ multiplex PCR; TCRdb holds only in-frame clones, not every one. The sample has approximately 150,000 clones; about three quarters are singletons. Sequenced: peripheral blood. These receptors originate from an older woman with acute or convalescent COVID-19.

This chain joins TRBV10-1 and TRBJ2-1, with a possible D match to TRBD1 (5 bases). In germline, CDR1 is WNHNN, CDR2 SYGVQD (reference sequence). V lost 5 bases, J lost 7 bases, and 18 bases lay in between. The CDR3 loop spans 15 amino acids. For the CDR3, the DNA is TGCGCCAGCAGTTCGGACACCCTGGGGTCAAATGAGCAGTTCTTC. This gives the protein CASSSDTLGSNEQFF.

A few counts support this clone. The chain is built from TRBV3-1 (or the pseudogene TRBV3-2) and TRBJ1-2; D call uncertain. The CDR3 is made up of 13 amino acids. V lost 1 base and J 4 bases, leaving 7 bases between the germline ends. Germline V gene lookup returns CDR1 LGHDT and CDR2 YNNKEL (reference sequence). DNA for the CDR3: TGTGCCAGCAGCCAAGGGGCCCTCTATGGCTACACCTTC. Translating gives CASSQGALYGYTF.

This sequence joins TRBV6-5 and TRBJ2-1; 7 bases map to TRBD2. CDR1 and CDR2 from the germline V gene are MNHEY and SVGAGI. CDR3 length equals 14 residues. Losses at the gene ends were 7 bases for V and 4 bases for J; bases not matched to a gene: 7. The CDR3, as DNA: TGTGCCAGCATGGGAGGGGTTTTTTACAATGAGCAGTTCTTC. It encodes CASMGGVFYNEQFF.

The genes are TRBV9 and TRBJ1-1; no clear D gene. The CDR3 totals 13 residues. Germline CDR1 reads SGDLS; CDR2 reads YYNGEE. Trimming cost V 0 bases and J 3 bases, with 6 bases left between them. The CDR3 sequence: CASSVALDTEAFF. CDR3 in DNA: TGTGCCAGCAGCGTAGCCTTAGACACTGAAGCTTTCTTT.

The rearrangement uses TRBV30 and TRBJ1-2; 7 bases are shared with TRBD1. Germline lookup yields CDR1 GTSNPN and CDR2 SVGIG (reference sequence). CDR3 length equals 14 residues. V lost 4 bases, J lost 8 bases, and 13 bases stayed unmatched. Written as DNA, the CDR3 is TGTGCCTGGAAGGGGGACAGCGGAATAGAGGGCTACACCTTC. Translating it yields CAWKGDSGIEGYTF. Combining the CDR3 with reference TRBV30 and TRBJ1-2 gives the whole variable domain SQTIHQWPATLVQPVGSPLSLECTVEGTSNPNLYWYRQAAGRGLQLLFYSVGIGQISSEVPQNLSASRPQDRQFILSSKKLLLSDSGFYLCAWKGDSGIEGYTFGSGTRLTVV.

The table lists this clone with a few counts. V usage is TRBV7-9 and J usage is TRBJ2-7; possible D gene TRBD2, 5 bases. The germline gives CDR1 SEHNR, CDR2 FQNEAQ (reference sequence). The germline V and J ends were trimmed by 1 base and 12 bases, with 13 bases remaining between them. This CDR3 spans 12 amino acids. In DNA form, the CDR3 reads TGTGCCAGCAGCTTAGTTGGGCGGAGGTTGTACTTC. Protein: CASSLVGRRLYF.

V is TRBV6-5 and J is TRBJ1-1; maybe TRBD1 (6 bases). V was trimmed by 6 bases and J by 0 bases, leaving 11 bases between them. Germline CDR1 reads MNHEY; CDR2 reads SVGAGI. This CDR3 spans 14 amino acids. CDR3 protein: CASRQGRMNTEAFF. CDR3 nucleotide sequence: TGTGCCAGCAGACAGGGACGGATGAACACTGAAGCTTTCTTT.

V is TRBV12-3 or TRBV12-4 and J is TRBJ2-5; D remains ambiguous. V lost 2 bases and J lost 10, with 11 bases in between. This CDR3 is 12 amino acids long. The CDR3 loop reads CASSLPLRDQYF. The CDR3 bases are TGTGCCAGCAGTTTACCCCTTCGAGACCAGTACTTC.